Given below is one T cell receptor beta chain in context. This clonotype has ten or more counts. Its antigen remains undetermined. Per-base quality was not reported, and no clone a single base away is much larger than it. The data were obtained in a study of T cell repertoires in cytomegalovirus infection (dated by TCRdb to about 2019). Regarding the research as a whole: Peptide stimulations targeted recently identified HLA-C-restricted CMV epitopes, whose presentation resists viral immunomodulation, together with well-studied HLA-B-restricted epitopes. Donor HLA type was relevant to the analysis, as public TCR beta signatures indicated carriage of CMV infection together with the matching HLA type.

The sample's treatment or condition, from its label and the paper: in vitro stimulation with specific CMV peptide epitopes to enrich CMV-specific T cells. According to the germline V gene (reference sequence), CDR1 reads SGHNT and CDR2 reads YYREEE. V is reduced by 5 bases and J by 4 bases, leaving a spacing of 12 bases between them. There are 13 amino acids in the CDR3, from cysteine to phenylalanine inclusive. Solely the CDR3 DNA is kept, with 39 bases framed from the first base. Instrument on record: Illumina HiSeq 1500. TCRdb redid the processing of the public reads, applying fastp at Q25 and MiXCR, and retained in-frame beta chains. Each CDR3 protein gets just one entry, which takes the most common genes and DNA from the rows behind it. A total of about 69,000 distinct CDR3 sequences appear in this sample, around 27% of them only once. The leading ten clones occupy 50% to 65% of the sample. Overall study outcomes, separate from this receptor: In both this cohort and an independent 352-donor cohort, the cumulative frequency of public TCR beta family members distinguished carriers of CMV infection plus the relevant HLA type. The ex vivo response was dominated by HLA-C-restricted CMV-specific TCR beta clonotypes, which also provided the single most frequent clonotype in two of eight donors.

This TCR came from a human donor in good health (CMV status not recorded). Some clones in this sample may be carry-over from other donors' samples. This sequence uses TRBV5-4 and TRBJ1-1, with the D gene not clear enough to name. The material sequenced was CD8+ T cells from cultured PBMCs, taken from culture after CMV antigen stimulation. The DNA sequence follows: TGTGCCAGCAGGTTAACAAGCAGCACTGAAGCTTTCTTT. This yields the protein CASRLTSSTEAFF.